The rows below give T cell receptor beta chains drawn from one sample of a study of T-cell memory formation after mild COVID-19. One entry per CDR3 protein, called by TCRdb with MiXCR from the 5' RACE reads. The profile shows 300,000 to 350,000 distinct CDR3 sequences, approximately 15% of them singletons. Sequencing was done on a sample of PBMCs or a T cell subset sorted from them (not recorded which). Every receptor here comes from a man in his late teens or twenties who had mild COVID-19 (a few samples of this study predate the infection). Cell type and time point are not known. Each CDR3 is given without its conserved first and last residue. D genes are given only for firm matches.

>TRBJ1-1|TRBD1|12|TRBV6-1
ASRLGGVNTEAF
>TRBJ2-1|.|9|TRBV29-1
SLTRQGKGF
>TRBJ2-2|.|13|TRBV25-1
ASSQRTRNTGELF
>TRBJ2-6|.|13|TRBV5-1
ASSPRGPGANVLT
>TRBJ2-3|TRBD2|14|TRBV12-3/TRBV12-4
ASSSQKRGGSDTQY
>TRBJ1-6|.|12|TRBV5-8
ASSLERYNSPLH
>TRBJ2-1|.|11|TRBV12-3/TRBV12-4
ASSLGGGGEQF
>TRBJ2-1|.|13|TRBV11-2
ASSLSSGAYNEQF
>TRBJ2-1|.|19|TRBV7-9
ASSLRFATSRRVGKSNEQF
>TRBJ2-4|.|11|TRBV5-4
ASRRSEGNIQY